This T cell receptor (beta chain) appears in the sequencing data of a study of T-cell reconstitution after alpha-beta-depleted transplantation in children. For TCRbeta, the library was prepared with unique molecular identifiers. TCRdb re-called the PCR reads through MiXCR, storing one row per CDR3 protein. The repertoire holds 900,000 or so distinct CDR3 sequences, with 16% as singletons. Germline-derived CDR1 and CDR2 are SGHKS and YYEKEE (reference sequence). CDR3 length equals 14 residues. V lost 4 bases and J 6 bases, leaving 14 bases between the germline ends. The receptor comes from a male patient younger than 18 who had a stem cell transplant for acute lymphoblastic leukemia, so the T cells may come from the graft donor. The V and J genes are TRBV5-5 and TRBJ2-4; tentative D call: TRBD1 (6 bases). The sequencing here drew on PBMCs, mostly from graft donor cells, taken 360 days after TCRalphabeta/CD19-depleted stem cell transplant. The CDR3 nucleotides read TGTGCCAGCAGCCTTCGGACAGAACCAAACATTCAGTACTTC. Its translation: CASSLRTEPNIQYF.